This TCR beta chain comes out of a study of T cells in Graves' hyperthyroidism and ophthalmopathy. Overall study results and limits: It was a median 6.5 months before onset that the model predicted ophthalmopathy.

This clonotype showed up many times. Antigen: not known. Germline values: CDR1 SGHRS, CDR2 YFSETQ. Trimming removed 1 base from V and 7 bases from J, with 12 bases in between. The CDR3 covers 13 residues. What was amplified from RNA transcripts were TCR beta CDR3 regions. A first-round RT-PCR of the TCR CDR3 used the HTBI primer set. TCRdb called the multiplex PCR reads again in MiXCR, with one record for every CDR3 protein. The sample lists a few hundred thousand distinct CDR3 sequences, roughly a fifth occurring once. The receptor's source is a man aged 50 or older with Graves' ophthalmopathy. The chain links TRBV5-1 to TRBJ2-7; D is uncertain. The sequenced sample was blood. The CDR3 reads CASSLFPGSEQYF. In DNA form, the CDR3 reads TGCGCCAGCAGCTTGTTCCCCGGTAGTGAGCAGTACTTC.